This T cell receptor (beta chain) was obtained from a study of T cells after yellow fever vaccination (dated by TCRdb to about 2019). Background on the whole study: The SMART-Seq v4 Ultra Low Input RNA kit was used to prepare libraries from fractions with low cell numbers. To follow T-cell clones before and after primary and booster YFV17D yellow fever vaccination, bulk TCR alpha and beta repertoires were sequenced over time. Two healthy male donors, one aged 18 to 29 and one aged 30 to 39 years, were included in the cohort. Bulk PBMC replicates and cell subsets were isolated from blood drawn at multiple timepoints before and after both primary and secondary immunization.

General conclusions and limits of the study: A small share of clonotypes occurred in both CD4 and CD8 compartments, likely arising from convergent recombination. Most clones expanded after primary vaccination were re-detected after the booster (96% of CD4 and around 88% of CD8), suggesting broad memory maintenance. The secondary T-cell response was weaker than the primary response but faster, peaking on day 5 instead of day 15. Because only a couple of donors were included in the study, the extent to which the findings can be generalized is limited. Computational filtering was needed because FACS-sorted repertoires could contain abundant contaminating clonotypes from the bulk population.

CDR3 length: 15 amino acids, cysteine to phenylalanine. Only CDR3 DNA remains: 45 bases, in frame from the first base. Per the germline V gene (reference sequence), SEHNR is the CDR1 and FQNEAQ is the CDR2. From V the trimming removes 4 bases and from J it removes 1 base, while the gene matches leave 5 bases of the junction unaccounted for. The intended sense of this specimen's treatment or condition label: live attenuated yellow fever vaccine strain. At each blood-draw timepoint, two biological replicates of bulk PBMCs were collected. PBMCs were isolated from peripheral blood using a standard Ficoll-Paque protocol. RNA was extracted with TriZol from bulk PBMCs, CD4 and CD8 fractions, and dextramer-positive and dextramer-negative fractions. This clonotype was observed at least ten times. This receptor's antigen is unknown. Base qualities are not recorded, but no much larger clone differs from it by a single base.

Synthesis of TCR cDNA relied on 5'RACE template switching, a step that introduced a universal primer site along with unique molecular identifiers. Priming of cDNA synthesis was performed from both the TCR alpha and TCR beta constant segments. Two PCR steps were used to amplify libraries, with sample barcodes and sequencing adapters being added in the second step. Sequencing of libraries was performed on Illumina HiSeq 2500 (2x100 bp) or NovaSeq (2x150 bp). The authors' pipeline ran thus. Demultiplexing of reads and collapsing into UMI consensus sequences were performed with MIGEC, and V(D)J alignment was carried out with MiXCR. Vaccine-responding clonotypes were defined with edgeR using replicate PBMC samples, requiring FDR below 0.01 and a log2 fold change above 5 up to day 15. CD4 or CD8 identity was assigned to each bulk clonotype according to whether the clonotype was present at higher abundance in the sequenced CD4 repertoire or the sequenced CD8 repertoire. The public reads were run again by TCRdb, first through fastp at Q25 and then through MiXCR, and only productive beta chains were kept. Identical CDR3 proteins give one entry, which carries the most common genes and DNA. The V and J calls come from TCRdb's annotation, not from the publication. Recorded for this sample are some 400,000 distinct CDR3 sequences; 6.2% of them occurred a single time. The top ten constitute over 12% of the sample.

Recombination joined TRBV7-9 with TRBJ2-5; 8 bases in the junction line up with TRBD2. Sample: PBMCs, taken 5 days after the yellow fever booster vaccination. The source is a man aged 25-45 years who received the YFV17D yellow fever vaccine. CDR3 region: CASSSQGLAQETQYF. In nucleotide form, the sequence is TGTGCCAGCAGCTCCCAAGGACTAGCCCAAGAGACCCAGTACTTC. The full variable domain, with segments outside the CDR3 supplied by the reference TRBV7-9 and TRBJ2-5 proteins, appears as DTGVSQNPRHKITKRGQNVTFRCDPISEHNRLYWYRQTLGQGPEFLTYFQNEAQLEKSRLLSDRFSAERPKGSFSTLEIQRTEQGDSAMYLCASSSQGLAQETQYFGPGTRLLVL.